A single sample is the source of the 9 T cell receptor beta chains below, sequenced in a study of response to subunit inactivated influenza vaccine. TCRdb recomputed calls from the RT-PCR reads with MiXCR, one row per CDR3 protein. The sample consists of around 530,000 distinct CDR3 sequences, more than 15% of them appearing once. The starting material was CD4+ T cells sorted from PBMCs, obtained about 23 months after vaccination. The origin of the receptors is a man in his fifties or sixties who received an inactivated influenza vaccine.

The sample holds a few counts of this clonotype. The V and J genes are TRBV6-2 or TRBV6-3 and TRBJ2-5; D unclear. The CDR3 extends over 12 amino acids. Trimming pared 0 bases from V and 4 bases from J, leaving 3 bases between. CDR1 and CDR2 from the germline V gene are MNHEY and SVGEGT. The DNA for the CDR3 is TGTGCCAGCAGTTACTCCCCAGAGACCCAGTACTTC. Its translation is CASSYSPETQYF.

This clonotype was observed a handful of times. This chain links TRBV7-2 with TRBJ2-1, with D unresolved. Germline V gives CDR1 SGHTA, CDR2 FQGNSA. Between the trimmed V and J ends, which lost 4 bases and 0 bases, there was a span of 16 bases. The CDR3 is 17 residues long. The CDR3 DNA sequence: TGTGCCAGCAGCTCTTCACGACTCGCCAGCTCCTACAATGAGCAGTTCTTC. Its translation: CASSSSRLASSYNEQFF.

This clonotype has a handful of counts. The DNA for the CDR3 is TGTGCCAGCAGTGGACAGGGGGCTTTGACTGAAGCTTTCTTT. It specifies CASSGQGALTEAFF. The chain recombines TRBV12-3 or TRBV12-4 with TRBJ1-1; 11 bases are a match to TRBD1. Losses at the gene ends were 5 bases for V and 5 bases for J; bases not matched to a gene: 4. CDR3 length: 14 amino acids.

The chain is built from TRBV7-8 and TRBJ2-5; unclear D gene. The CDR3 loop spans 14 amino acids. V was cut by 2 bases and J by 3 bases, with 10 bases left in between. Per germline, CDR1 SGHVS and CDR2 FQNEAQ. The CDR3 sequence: CASSLYSSKETQYF. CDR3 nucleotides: TGTGCCAGCAGCTTATACAGCTCCAAAGAGACCCAGTACTTC. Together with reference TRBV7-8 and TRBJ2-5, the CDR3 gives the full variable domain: GAGVSQSPRYKVAKRGQDVALRCDPISGHVSLFWYQQALGQGPEFLTYFQNEAQLDKSGLPSDRFFAERPEGSVSTLKIQRTQQEDSAVYLCASSLYSSKETQYFGPGTRLLVL.

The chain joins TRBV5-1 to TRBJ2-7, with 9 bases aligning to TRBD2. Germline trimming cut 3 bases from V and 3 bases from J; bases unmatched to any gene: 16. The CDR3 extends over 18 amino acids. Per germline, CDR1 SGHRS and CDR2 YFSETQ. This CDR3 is CASSSPPSGLALDYEQYF. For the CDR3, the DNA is TGCGCCAGCAGCTCTCCGCCGTCCGGACTAGCGCTCGACTACGAGCAGTACTTC.

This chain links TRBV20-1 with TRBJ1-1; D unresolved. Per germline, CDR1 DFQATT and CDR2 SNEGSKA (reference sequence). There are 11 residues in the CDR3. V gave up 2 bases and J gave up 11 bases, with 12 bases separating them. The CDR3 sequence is CSARSGPGAFF. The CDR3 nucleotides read TGCAGTGCTAGATCCGGCCCCGGGGCTTTCTTT.

CDR3 amino acids: CASSSFGTGDQETQYF. CDR3 nucleotides: TGCGCCAGCAGCTCCTTTGGGACAGGGGACCAAGAGACCCAGTACTTC. The chain links TRBV5-1 to TRBJ2-5; TRBD1 agrees at 10 bases. CDR3 length equals 16 residues. With V trimmed by 3 bases and J by 0 bases, 5 bases remained unmatched. The germline gives CDR1 SGHRS, CDR2 YFSETQ. Full variable domain (missing parts from reference TRBV5-1 and TRBJ2-5): KAGVTQTPRYLIKTRGQQVTLSCSPISGHRSVSWYQQTPGQGLQFLFEYFSETQRNKGNFPGRFSGRQFSNSRSEMNVSTLELGDSALYLCASSSFGTGDQETQYFGPGTRLLVL.

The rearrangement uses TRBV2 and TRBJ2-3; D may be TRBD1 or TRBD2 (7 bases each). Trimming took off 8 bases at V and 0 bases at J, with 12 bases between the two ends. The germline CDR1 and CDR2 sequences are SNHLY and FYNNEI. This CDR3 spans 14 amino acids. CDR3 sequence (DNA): TGTGCCAGCTGCGGGGGACAGAGCACAGATACGCAGTATTTT. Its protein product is CASCGGQSTDTQYF.

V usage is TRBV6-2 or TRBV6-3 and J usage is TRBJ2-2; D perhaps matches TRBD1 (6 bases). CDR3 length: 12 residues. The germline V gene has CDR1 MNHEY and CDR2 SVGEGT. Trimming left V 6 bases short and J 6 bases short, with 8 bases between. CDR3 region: CASRKGAGELFF. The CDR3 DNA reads TGTGCCAGCAGAAAGGGGGCCGGGGAGCTGTTTTTT.